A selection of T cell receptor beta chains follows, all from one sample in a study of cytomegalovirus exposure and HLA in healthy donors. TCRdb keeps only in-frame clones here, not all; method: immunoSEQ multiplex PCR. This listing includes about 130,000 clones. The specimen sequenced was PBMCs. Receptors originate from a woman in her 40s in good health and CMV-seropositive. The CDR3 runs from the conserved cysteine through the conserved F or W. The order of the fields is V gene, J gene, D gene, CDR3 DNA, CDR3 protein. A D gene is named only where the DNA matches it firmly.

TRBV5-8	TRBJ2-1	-	TGTGCCAGCAGCTTACAGGACTACAATGAGCAGTTCTTC	CASSLQDYNEQFF
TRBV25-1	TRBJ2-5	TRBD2	TGTGCCAGCAGTCAGGGACTAGCGGGAGTGGAGACCCAGTACTTC	CASSQGLAGVETQYF
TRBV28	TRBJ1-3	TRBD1	TGTGCCAGCAGTCAGGGGGTCTCTGGAAACACCATATATTTT	CASSQGVSGNTIYF
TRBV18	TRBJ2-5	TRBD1	TGTGCCAGCTCACCACCGTACGAGGGGGCCGGAGAGACCCAGTACTTC	CASSPPYEGAGETQYF
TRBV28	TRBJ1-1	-	TGTGCCAGCATGAGGGGGGGTGGGGTTAGGACTGAAGCTTTCTTT	CASMRGGGVRTEAFF
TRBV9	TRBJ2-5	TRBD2	TGTGCCAGCAGCGTCGGCGGGAGGGCAGAGACCCAGTACTTC	CASSVGGRAETQYF
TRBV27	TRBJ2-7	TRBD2	TGTGCCAGCACCGGGGGGATTCTACGCGATAAGTACTTC	CASTGGILRDKYF
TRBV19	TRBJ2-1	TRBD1	TGTGCCAGTAGCGCGGGACAGGTCAATGAGCAGTTCTTC	CASSAGQVNEQFF
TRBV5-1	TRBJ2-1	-	TGCGCCAGCAGCTTGCTTAGCGGAAAGGGCTATGAGCAGTTCTTC	CASSLLSGKGYEQFF
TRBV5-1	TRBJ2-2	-	TGCGCCAGCAGTTCGCCGGGCCTTCGGGGAACCGGGGAGCTGTTTTTT	CASSSPGLRGTGELFF
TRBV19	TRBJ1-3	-	TGTGCCAGTAGTAGGACAAGGGAGGAGAGCTCTGGAAACACCATATATTTT	CASSRTREESSGNTIYF
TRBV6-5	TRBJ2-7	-	TGTGCCAGCAGTTCCGTGGGGGGGCTGAACTACGAGCAGTACTTC	CASSSVGGLNYEQYF
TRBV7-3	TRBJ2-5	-	TGTGCCAGCAGCTTAAGTAGCCAGGGCCTGGGGACCCAGTACTTC	CASSLSSQGLGTQYF
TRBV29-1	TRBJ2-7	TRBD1	TGCAGCGTTGCGAATACCGGACAGGGGGACGAGCAGTACTTC	CSVANTGQGDEQYF
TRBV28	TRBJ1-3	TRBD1	TGTGCCAGCAGTTGGGGACAGGGACTTCCCGGAAACACCATATATTTT	CASSWGQGLPGNTIYF
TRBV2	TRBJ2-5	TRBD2	TGTGCCAGCAGGGCAGGACTAGCGGGGGAGACCCAGTACTTC	CASRAGLAGETQYF
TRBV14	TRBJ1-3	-	TGTGCCAGCAGCCCCCAGGGGCGGGGAAACACCATATATTTT	CASSPQGRGNTIYF
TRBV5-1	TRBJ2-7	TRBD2	TGCGCCAGCAGCTCAGGAATTTTACGGGACTACCCTTCCTACGAGCAGTACTTC	CASSSGILRDYPSYEQYF
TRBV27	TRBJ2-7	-	TGTGCCAGCAGTCCTACAGGTGCACTACCCTACGAGCAGTACTTC	CASSPTGALPYEQYF
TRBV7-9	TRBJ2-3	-	TGTGCCAGCAGCTTAGCAACTAGGCCCAAGACAGATACGCAGTATTTT	CASSLATRPKTDTQYF
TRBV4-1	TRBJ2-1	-	TGCGCCAGCAGCCTACCGGGCTCCTACAATGAGCAGTTCTTC	CASSLPGSYNEQFF
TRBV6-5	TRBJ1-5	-	TGTGCCAGCAGTTACCCCGGGCAGCCCCAGCATTTT	CASSYPGQPQHF
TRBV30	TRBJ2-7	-	TGTGCCTCTACAGGGATTCGGACCTACGAGCAGTACTTC	CASTGIRTYEQYF
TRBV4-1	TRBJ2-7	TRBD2	TGCGCCAGCAGCCCCCGGGGGGCTAGCGGGAGGGCCGGGGAGCAGTACTTC	CASSPRGASGRAGEQYF
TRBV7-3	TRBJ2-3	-	TGTGCCAGCAGCCCAAGTGGGCAAGTTCAGTATTTT	CASSPSGQVQYF
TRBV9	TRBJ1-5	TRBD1	TGTGCCAGCAGCGTTACAGGGGTGGGCAATCAGCCCCAGCATTTT	CASSVTGVGNQPQHF
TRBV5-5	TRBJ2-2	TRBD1	TGTGCCAGCAGCCCTCCCGGGACAGGGGGCACCGGGGAGCTGTTTTTT	CASSPPGTGGTGELFF
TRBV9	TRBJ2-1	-	TGTGCCAGCAGCGTAGCTGGGGACAATTACAATGAGCAGTTCTTC	CASSVAGDNYNEQFF
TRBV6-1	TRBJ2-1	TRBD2	TGTGCCAGCACGTCCCCGGAGCGGGAGACGTTCTTC	CASTSPERETFF
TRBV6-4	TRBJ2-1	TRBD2	TGTGCCAGCAGTGAGTTCGGGGGAGGGGCCAATGAGCAGTTCTTC	CASSEFGGGANEQFF
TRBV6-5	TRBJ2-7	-	TGTGCCAGCAGTTACGGCGGCAGAAACTACGAGCAGTACTTC	CASSYGGRNYEQYF
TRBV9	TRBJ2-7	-	TGTGCCAGCAGCGGCCTTCGGGACTACGAGCAGTACTTC	CASSGLRDYEQYF
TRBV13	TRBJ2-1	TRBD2	TGTGCCAGCAGCTTAGGCCCACTAGCGGACTCCAGGGAGCAGTTCTTC	CASSLGPLADSREQFF
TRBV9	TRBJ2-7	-	TGTGCCAGCAGCGGCGGCCAGGGGTACGAGCAGTACTTC	CASSGGQGYEQYF
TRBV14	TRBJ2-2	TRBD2	TGTGCCAGCAGCCGAATGGCTAGCGGGACGAACACCGGGGAGCTGTTTTTT	CASSRMASGTNTGELFF
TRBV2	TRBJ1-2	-	TGTGCCAGCAGTGCGGGGGATGGCTACACCTTC	CASSAGDGYTF
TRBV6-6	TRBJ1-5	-	TGTGCCAGCAGTTACGGGGGCAGGGTTGGCAATCAGCCCCAGCATTTT	CASSYGGRVGNQPQHF